Listed below are T cell receptor beta chains from one sample, sequenced in a study of Graves' ophthalmopathy and Graves' hyperthyroidism. In TCRdb, the multiplex PCR reads were re-called with MiXCR into one record per CDR3 protein. The sample contains roughly 500,000 distinct CDR3 sequences, approximately 15% of which appear only once. The specimen was blood. The receptors stem from a woman in her twenties or thirties with Graves' ophthalmopathy. CDR3s include the opening cysteine and the closing phenylalanine or tryptophan. Fields, in order: D gene, V gene, CDR3 protein. The D gene is left open where the match is weak.

D: TRBD2; V: TRBV27; CDR3: CASAPGLPTSPSYEQYF
D: NA; V: TRBV6-5; CDR3: CASSYDHYQPQHF
D: NA; V: TRBV12-5; CDR3: CASGLGDYGYTF
D: NA; V: TRBV28; CDR3: CASSLPPRRGQETQYF
D: NA; V: TRBV9; CDR3: CASRGEGTEQYF
D: NA; V: TRBV11-3; CDR3: CASSLGAGLPNQPQHF
D: TRBD2; V: TRBV11-2; CDR3: CASSLERSGGLTGELFF
D: NA; V: TRBV5-1; CDR3: CASSLAKGGSQAFF
D: NA; V: TRBV6-1; CDR3: CASSEALGQPGSPLHF
D: TRBD1; V: TRBV28; CDR3: CASSYRGKGYGYTF
D: NA; V: TRBV3-1; CDR3: CASSPRPGSGGEQFF
D: NA; V: TRBV28; CDR3: CASSLLSQNIQYF
D: NA; V: TRBV12-3/TRBV12-4; CDR3: CASSLRLLGGYTF
D: NA; V: TRBV6-2/TRBV6-3; CDR3: CASSYSGDGNSGANVLTF
D: NA; V: TRBV15; CDR3: CATSSFSSGTDTQYF
D: NA; V: TRBV12-3/TRBV12-4; CDR3: CASSLRELAKNIKYF
D: NA; V: TRBV30; CDR3: CAWSVRMAYGYTF
D: TRBD2; V: TRBV5-1; CDR3: CASSPGTSGSTYEQYF
D: TRBD1; V: TRBV6-2/TRBV6-3; CDR3: CASSPRTGGHTEAFF
D: NA; V: TRBV3-1; CDR3: CASSQSSGSYEQYF
D: NA; V: TRBV12-3/TRBV12-4; CDR3: CASLTDGNTIYF
D: TRBD1; V: TRBV7-2; CDR3: CASSLGQGDNTEAFF
D: NA; V: TRBV7-7; CDR3: CASSYSYTGELFF
D: TRBD1; V: TRBV20-1; CDR3: CSATDRGSYYEHYF
D: TRBD2; V: TRBV6-1; CDR3: CASSVLAGGQETQYF
D: NA; V: TRBV10-3; CDR3: CAISDWGSGSYEQYF
D: NA; V: TRBV12-3/TRBV12-4; CDR3: CASKQGHSNTEAFF
D: NA; V: TRBV7-8; CDR3: CASSLAYSNQPQHF
D: NA; V: TRBV28; CDR3: CASSSQMPQPQHF
D: NA; V: TRBV5-1; CDR3: CASSFAGDEQYF
D: NA; V: TRBV24-1; CDR3: CATSDPWVNQPQHF
D: NA; V: TRBV28; CDR3: CASKQGKGEQYF
D: NA; V: TRBV7-3; CDR3: CASSLRPSLLASSSYEQYF
D: NA; V: TRBV20-1; CDR3: CSAEWDTVSEAFF
D: TRBD1; V: TRBV30; CDR3: CAWSVMVDRGSGANVLTF
D: NA; V: TRBV3-1; CDR3: CASSQDPGWPQPQHF
D: TRBD2; V: TRBV5-1; CDR3: CATRLAGGNTGELFF
D: NA; V: TRBV6-5; CDR3: CASSYSPKPTEAFF
D: NA; V: TRBV2; CDR3: CASSAPGRKGETQYF
D: NA; V: TRBV6-1; CDR3: CASSESDYSQPQHF
D: NA; V: TRBV10-3; CDR3: CAISEWQYEQYF
D: NA; V: TRBV6-1; CDR3: CASSPAGGDYGYTF